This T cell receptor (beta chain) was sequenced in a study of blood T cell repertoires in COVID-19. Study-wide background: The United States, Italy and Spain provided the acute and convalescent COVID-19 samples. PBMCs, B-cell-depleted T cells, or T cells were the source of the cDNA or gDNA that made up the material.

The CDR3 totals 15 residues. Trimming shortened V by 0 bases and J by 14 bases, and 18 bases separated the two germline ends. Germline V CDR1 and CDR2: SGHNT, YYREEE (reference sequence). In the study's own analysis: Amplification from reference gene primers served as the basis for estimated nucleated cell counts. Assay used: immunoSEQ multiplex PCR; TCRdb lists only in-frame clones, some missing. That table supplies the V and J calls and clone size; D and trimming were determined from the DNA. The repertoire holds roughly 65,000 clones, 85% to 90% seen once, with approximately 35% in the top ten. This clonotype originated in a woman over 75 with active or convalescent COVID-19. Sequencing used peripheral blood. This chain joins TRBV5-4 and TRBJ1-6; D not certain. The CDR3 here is CASSLEPSRWATLHF. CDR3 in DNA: TGTGCCAGCAGCTTGGAACCAAGCCGGTGGGCCACCCTCCACTTT. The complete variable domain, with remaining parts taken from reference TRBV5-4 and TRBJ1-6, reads ETGVTQSPTHLIKTRGQQVTLRCSSQSGHNTVSWYQQALGQGPQFIFQYYREEENGRGNFPPRFSGLQFPNYSSELNVNALELDDSALYLCASSLEPSRWATLHFGNGTRLTVT.